These 19 T cell receptor beta chains came from one sample sequenced in a study of CD8 T cell repertoires and HIV-1 epitope variants (TCRdb year 2020). These receptors' antigens are unknown. The method was the immunoSEQ multiplex PCR assay. The source is immuneACCESS, and TCRdb retained only in-frame sequences with V and J called. Part of the clones is not carried over; for the studies checked, unresolved V genes explain less than half of this, and the remainder is unexplained. The sample records over 1,000 clones, roughly 70% of which are singletons. The biggest ten clones account for about 41% of the sample. Sequencing was performed on cultured CD8+ T cells derived from PBMCs. These receptors were obtained from a male donor with HIV.

This clone has only a few counts. A read error may account for a junction end that differs from germline. The chain employs TRBV7-9 and TRBJ2-7; D is unresolved. Germline V gene sequence: CDR1 SEHNR, CDR2 FQNEAQ (reference sequence). This CDR3 contains 12 residues. The DNA of the CDR3 is TGTGCCAGCAGCTTAGAGTCTTCCGAGGAGTACTTC. Residues: CASSLESSEEYF.

The chain has TRBV28 and TRBJ2-1; a possible D gene is TRBD1 (5 bases). CDR1 is MDHEN, CDR2 SYDVKM, per germline. V dropped 1 base and J dropped 0 bases, with 10 bases sitting between them. This CDR3 is built from 16 residues. CDR3 region: CASSLYQGSSYNEQFF. The DNA of the CDR3 is TGTGCCAGCAGTTTATACCAGGGAAGCTCCTACAATGAGCAGTTCTTC. The full variable domain, in which reference TRBV28 and TRBJ2-1 provide the parts outside the CDR3, is DVKVTQSSRYLVKRTGEKVFLECVQDMDHENMFWYRQDPGLGLRLIYFSYDVKMKEKGDIPEGYSVSREKKERFSLILESASTNQTSMYLCASSLYQGSSYNEQFFGPGTRLTVL.

The chain links TRBV5-4 to TRBJ2-3; D possibly corresponds to TRBD2 (7 bases). Trimming removed 1 base from V and 4 bases from J, with 13 bases in between. The CDR3 length is 15 residues. The germline V gene encodes CDR1 SGHNT and CDR2 YYREEE (reference sequence). CDR3 sequence (DNA): TGTGCCAGCAGCTTGTCGGCGGGGGCACCAGATACGCAGTATTTT. It yields the protein CASSLSAGAPDTQYF.

The V gene is TRBV2, the J gene TRBJ1-1, with unresolved D. Trimming took 8 bases from V and 0 from J, leaving 10 bases between them. Germline V gives CDR1 SNHLY, CDR2 FYNNEI. The CDR3 runs 13 residues. In DNA, the CDR3 is TGTGCCAGCCGTGGAATTATGAACACTGAAGCTTTCTTT. Protein product: CASRGIMNTEAFF. Using reference TRBV2 and TRBJ1-1 for the parts outside the CDR3, the full variable domain is EPEVTQTPSHQVTQMGQEVILRCVPISNHLYFYWYRQILGQKVEFLVSFYNNEISEKSEIFDDQFSVERPDGSNFTLKIRSTKLEDSAMYFCASRGIMNTEAFFGQGTRLTVV.

This clone was observed a handful of times. J is TRBJ1-1 and V is TRBV6-6; D not resolved. The CDR3 has 14 residues. Germline V CDR1 and CDR2: MNHNY, SVGAGI (reference sequence). V lost 2 bases, J lost 8 bases, and 15 bases lay in between. The CDR3 loop is CASSYGLGGVEAFF. CDR3 DNA: TGTGCCAGCAGTTACGGGCTAGGCGGGGTCGAAGCTTTCTTT.

V gene TRBV28 combines with J gene TRBJ2-5; D possibly corresponds to TRBD2 (7 bases). Trimming removed 8 bases from V and 4 bases from J, with 23 bases in between. Germline V gene lookup returns CDR1 MDHEN and CDR2 SYDVKM. This CDR3 is built from 16 residues. CDR3 DNA sequence: TGTGCCAGCTCCCTTCCGGAGGGGGGGGCTGGAGAGACCCAGTACTTC. As protein: CASSLPEGGAGETQYF. The full variable domain, in which reference TRBV28 and TRBJ2-5 provide the parts outside the CDR3, is DVKVTQSSRYLVKRTGEKVFLECVQDMDHENMFWYRQDPGLGLRLIYFSYDVKMKEKGDIPEGYSVSREKKERFSLILESASTNQTSMYLCASSLPEGGAGETQYFGPGTRLLVL.

The V and J genes are TRBV6-1 and TRBJ2-6; possible D gene TRBD1, 6 bases. The CDR3 sequence is 18 residues long. Per germline, CDR1 MNHNS and CDR2 SASEGT. The V end was cut by 0 bases, the J end by 7 bases, with 19 bases between. CDR3 nucleotides: TGTGCCAGCAGTGAAGCGACGAGGGTGACAGGCACTGCCAACGTCCTGACTTTC. It is translated as CASSEATRVTGTANVLTF.

The chain carries TRBV19 and TRBJ2-7, with D possibly being TRBD2 (6 bases). Germline V gene data show CDR1 as LNHDA and CDR2 as SQIVND (reference sequence). Between the trimmed V and J ends, which lost 4 bases and 4 bases, there was a span of 14 bases. This CDR3 has 14 amino acids. The CDR3 coding sequence is TGTGCCAGTAGTACCCTAGCGACAGAATACGAGCAGTACTTC. Protein: CASSTLATEYEQYF.

This clone was picked up one time. V and J are TRBV6-6 and TRBJ1-2; 7 positions match TRBD1. Germline V gene sequence: CDR1 MNHNY, CDR2 SVGAGI (reference sequence). CDR3 length: 13 amino acids. After removal of 7 bases from V and 6 bases from J, the junction contained 8 bases not matched to a gene. The CDR3 protein is CASISTGENGYTF. As DNA, the CDR3 is TGTGCCAGCATTTCCACAGGGGAAAATGGCTACACCTTC.

The chain uses TRBV10-2 and TRBJ2-7; 11 positions match TRBD2. The V gene end was trimmed by 0 bases and the J gene end by 4 bases; junction bases not matched to a gene: 8. Per germline, CDR1 WSHSY and CDR2 SAAADI. CDR3 length: 17 residues. CDR3 bases: TGCGCCAGCAGTGAGTCACTAGCGGGAGCAGGGGTTTACGAGCAGTACTTC. Translated: CASSESLAGAGVYEQYF.

This chain links TRBV5-6 with TRBJ2-2, with D uncertain. This CDR3 is 13 amino acids long. Between the trimmed V and J ends, which lost 4 bases and 0 bases, there was a span of 4 bases. Germline CDR1 is SGHDT and CDR2 is YYEEEE. CDR3 sequence (DNA): TGTGCCAGCAGCCCCGCGAACACCGGGGAGCTGTTTTTT. Its protein is CASSPANTGELFF. The entire variable domain, with the rest obtained from reference TRBV5-6 and TRBJ2-2, is as follows: DAGVTQSPTHLIKTRGQQVTLRCSPKSGHDTVSWYQQALGQGPQFIFQYYEEEERQRGNFPDRFSGHQFPNYSSELNVNALLLGDSALYLCASSPANTGELFFGEGSRLTVL.

The V call is TRBV7-2, the J call TRBJ2-7, with a tentative D call TRBD2 (6 bases). Looked up from germline, CDR1 is SGHTA and CDR2 is FQGNSA. The V gene lost 3 bases and the J gene lost 4 bases, with 19 bases spanning the gap. This CDR3 is built from 16 residues. CDR3: CASSFTSRGSTYEQYF. The CDR3 DNA follows: TGTGCCAGCAGCTTTACTTCCCGGGGGAGTACGTACGAGCAGTACTTC.

This clone occurred once. The J gene is TRBJ2-7, the V gene TRBV7-8, with TRBD1 matching 7 bases. V dropped 7 bases and J dropped 0; count of bases not matched to a gene: 6. Germline V gene data show CDR1 as SGHVS and CDR2 as FQNEAQ. The CDR3 extends over 14 amino acids. In DNA form, the CDR3 reads TGTGCCAGCACCGGGACAGAGAGCTCCTACGAGCAGTACTTC. Its translation: CASTGTESSYEQYF. The variable domain in full, with the rest retrieved from reference TRBV7-8 and TRBJ2-7, is GAGVSQSPRYKVAKRGQDVALRCDPISGHVSLFWYQQALGQGPEFLTYFQNEAQLDKSGLPSDRFFAERPEGSVSTLKIQRTQQEDSAVYLCASTGTESSYEQYFGPGTRLTVT.

With regard to this clone: An end of the junction differs from the germline gene, which may be a read error. V usage is TRBV5-1 and J usage is TRBJ2-3, with 7 bases matching TRBD2. CDR1 and CDR2 from the germline V gene are SGHRS and YFSETQ. The CDR3 contains 16 residues. The CDR3 here is CASGLGEGPGADTQYF. The CDR3 nucleotides read TGCGCCAGCGGCTTAGGGGAGGGCCCTGGGGCAGATACGCAGTATTTT. The full variable domain, rest sourced from reference TRBV5-1 and TRBJ2-3, is KAGVTQTPRYLIKTRGQQVTLSCSPISGHRSVSWYQQTPGQGLQFLFEYFSETQRNKGNFPGRFSGRQFSNSRSEMNVSTLELGDSALYLCASGLGEGPGADTQYFGPGTRLTVL.

V usage is TRBV29-1 and J usage is TRBJ2-3; 7 bases line up with TRBD1. The CDR3 covers 14 residues. Germline V CDR1 and CDR2: SQVTM, ANQGSEA. The trim removed 3 bases at V and 2 bases at J, leaving 5 bases unmatched. The CDR3 sequence: CSVEQQGDTDTQYF. The DNA for the CDR3 is TGCAGCGTTGAGCAGCAGGGGGACACAGATACGCAGTATTTT.

The chain has TRBV6-5 and TRBJ2-7, with D possibly matching TRBD2 (7 bases). V lost 2 bases and J 3 bases, leaving 17 bases between the germline ends. CDR3 length: 16 residues. Per germline, CDR1 MNHEY and CDR2 SVGAGI. The chain's CDR3 is CASSYGGAARDYEQYF. Written as DNA, the CDR3 is TGTGCCAGCAGTTACGGGGGGGCGGCTAGGGACTACGAGCAGTACTTC.

This chain connects TRBV29-1 to TRBJ1-2, with D perhaps TRBD1 (6 bases). The CDR3 is 14 amino acids. Trimming cost V 0 bases and J 6 bases, with 14 bases left between them. Germline V gene lookup returns CDR1 SQVTM and CDR2 ANQGSEA. CDR3: CSVEDMGGVDGYTF. For the CDR3, the DNA is TGCAGCGTTGAAGATATGGGGGGCGTGGATGGCTACACCTTC.

The chain combines TRBV9 with TRBJ2-3, with D possibly called TRBD1 or TRBD2 (5 bases each). The CDR3 spans 15 residues. Germline assignment: CDR1 SGDLS and CDR2 YYNGEE. The V gene lost 0 bases and the J gene lost 5 bases, with 13 bases spanning the gap. This chain's CDR3 is CASSVGDGAGDTQYF. The CDR3 DNA is TGTGCCAGCAGCGTAGGGGACGGGGCTGGAGATACGCAGTATTTT.

In its sample, this clone was seen a few times. This rearrangement joins TRBV5-1 to TRBJ2-1, with a tentative D call TRBD2 (6 bases). The CDR3 is 15 amino acids. Germline V gene data show CDR1 as SGHRS and CDR2 as YFSETQ. V lost 2 bases to trimming and J lost 6 bases, with 15 bases between them. The CDR3 sequence: CASSLTSSFPNEQFF. The DNA for the CDR3 is TGCGCCAGCAGCTTAACTAGCTCCTTCCCCAATGAGCAGTTCTTC.